The TCR beta chain under discussion was sequenced for a study of T cells after yellow fever vaccination. This clonotype was detected only a few times. The antigen remains undetermined. Study-level findings and limits: Subsequent to the booster, the majority of primary-vaccination clones reappeared (around 96% CD4, 85% to 90% CD8). Contaminating bulk clonotypes could be abundant in FACS-sorted repertoires.

TCRdb re-analysed the 5' RACE reads in MiXCR, keeping a single row per CDR3 protein. This table holds about 500,000 distinct CDR3 sequences, less than 20% found once. V lost 3 bases to trimming and J lost 2 bases, with 11 bases between them. CDR3 length: 15 residues. Germline V gene sequence: CDR1 MGHRA, CDR2 YSYEKL. The chain recombines TRBV4-1 with TRBJ2-1, with D possibly TRBD1 on 6 matching bases. The source was PBMCs, collected less than 6 days after the first yellow fever vaccination. This TCR was recovered from a man between 18 and 35 years old who received the YFV17D yellow fever vaccine. CDR3 region: CASSQRDIPYNEQFF. The CDR3 DNA follows: TGCGCCAGCAGCCAGAGGGACATTCCCTACAATGAGCAGTTCTTC.